Presented here are 17 T cell receptor beta chains from one specimen sequenced in a study of cytotoxic CD8 clonotypes in ibrutinib-treated CLL. The assay was immunoSEQ multiplex PCR, and TCRdb's table has in-frame clones only and misses some. The sample consists of around 140,000 clones, 80% to 90% of them appearing once. Sequencing used PBMCs, obtained after 24 months of ibrutinib treatment. These receptors came from a human donor with chronic lymphocytic leukemia.

This clone was recorded only once. The rearrangement joins TRBV5-1 to TRBJ2-7, with D tentatively TRBD1 (5 bases). Per germline, CDR1 SGHRS and CDR2 YFSETQ. Trimming stripped 4 bases from V and 0 bases from J, with 14 bases between. This CDR3 region has 15 residues. CDR3 coding DNA: TGCGCCAGCAGCCAAGACGGACACCTCTCCTACGAGCAGTACTTC. Translation gives CASSQDGHLSYEQYF.

This clone was seen a single time. This rearrangement joins TRBV28 to TRBJ1-5, with a tentative D call TRBD1 (5 bases). The CDR3 runs 14 residues. Germline assignment: CDR1 MDHEN and CDR2 SYDVKM. V was clipped by 6 bases and J by 7 bases, with 16 bases between them. The CDR3 DNA is TGTGCCAGCAGGAGAAGGGGAGTCGGGCAGCCCCAGCATTTT. Translated, it gives CASRRRGVGQPQHF.

Comment on this clone: One junction end does not reproduce the germline sequence, and a read error may be involved. The genes are TRBV9 and TRBJ2-4, with D possibly TRBD2 on 6 matching bases. This CDR3 is 11 amino acids long. CDR1 is SGDLS, CDR2 YYNGEE, per germline. The DNA for the CDR3 is TGTGCCAGCAGCGAACCGGGACTGATAATCTTC. Translated, it gives CASSEPGLIIF. The variable domain in full, completed from reference TRBV9 and TRBJ2-4, reads DSGVTQTPKHLITATGQRVTLRCSPRSGDLSVYWYQQSLDQGLQFLIQYYNGEERAKGNILERFSAQQFPDLHSELNLSSLELGDSALYFCASSEPGLIIFGAGTRLSVL.

The V gene is TRBV9, the J gene TRBJ1-4, with a weak D call TRBD1 (5 bases). Trimming shortened V by 4 bases and J by 1 base, and 11 bases separated the two germline ends. The CDR3 consists of 15 residues. CDR1 is SGDLS and CDR2 is YYNGEE in the germline V gene. The CDR3, as DNA: TGTGCCAGCAGCCCCCGCGGGGGAACTAATGAAAAACTGTTTTTT. Its protein is CASSPRGGTNEKLFF.

The chain couples TRBV2 to TRBJ2-5, with D possibly matching TRBD1 (6 bases). This CDR3 comprises 14 residues. Trimming stripped 9 bases from V and 9 bases from J, with 23 bases between. The germline V gene has CDR1 SNHLY and CDR2 FYNNEI. The CDR3 sequence: CASGRAGAPEPQYF. CDR3 DNA sequence: TGTGCCAGTGGTCGGGCAGGGGCCCCCGAGCCCCAGTACTTC. The full variable domain, with the rest looked up from reference TRBV2 and TRBJ2-5, is EPEVTQTPSHQVTQMGQEVILRCVPISNHLYFYWYRQILGQKVEFLVSFYNNEISEKSEIFDDQFSVERPDGSNFTLKIRSTKLEDSAMYFCASGRAGAPEPQYFGPGTRLLVL.

The chain links TRBV18 to TRBJ2-3; TRBD2 aligns across 7 bases. The CDR3 sequence is 18 residues long. CDR1 is KGHSH and CDR2 is LQKENI in the germline V gene. V lost 3 bases and J lost 0; bases outside the gene matches: 12. This CDR3 is CASSPRSGAGESTDTQYF. The CDR3 region has the DNA TGTGCCAGCTCACCCCGATCCGGGGCGGGGGAGAGCACAGATACGCAGTATTTT.

The V call is TRBV11-1, the J call TRBJ2-1; 9 bases match TRBD2. V shed 3 bases and J 8 bases; nucleotides not matched to a gene: 8. The germline V gene encodes CDR1 SGHAT and CDR2 FQDESV (reference sequence). This CDR3 spans 15 amino acids. CDR3 DNA: TGTGCCAGCAGCTTTGCTTCGTCTAGCGGGGATGAGCAGTTCTTC. This codes for CASSFASSSGDEQFF.

This clone was detected once. The genes are TRBV7-3 and TRBJ2-1, with 8 nucleotides matching TRBD1. Trimming took 0 bases from V and 9 from J; bases not matched to a gene: 7. From germline, CDR1 is SGHTA and CDR2 FQGTGA. This CDR3 has 15 amino acids. DNA of the CDR3: TGTGCCAGCAGCTTAACAGGACAGGGAATGGCTGAGCAGTTCTTC. Its protein product is CASSLTGQGMAEQFF.

Turning to this clone: A read error may explain this, as a much larger clone is one base away. The same CDR3 arises from other DNA sequences in this sample as well. V is TRBV30 and J is TRBJ1-6; D not certain. Germline V gene lookup returns CDR1 GTSNPN and CDR2 SVGIG (reference sequence). The CDR3 is 14 residues long. The CDR3 sequence is CAWSVPGFRSPLHF. As DNA, the CDR3 is TGCGCCTGGAGTGTTCCGGGTTTTCGATCACCCCTCCACTTT.

J is TRBJ1-2 and V is TRBV5-4; TRBD1 is a possible D gene (6 bases). The CDR3 totals 14 residues. Trimming removed 6 bases from V and 6 bases from J, with 18 bases in between. Germline loops: CDR1 SGHNT, CDR2 YYREEE (reference sequence). The CDR3 DNA reads as TGTGCCAGCATCCCCCCAGGGGTTGTGGATGGCTACACCTTC. It specifies CASIPPGVVDGYTF.

The CDR3 nucleotides read TGTGCCAGCAGTGAGGTTTGGGGGGGGACCCAGTACTTC. Amino acids: CASSEVWGGTQYF. The J gene is TRBJ2-5, the V gene TRBV6-4, with TRBD2 identical over 7 bases. CDR1 MRHNA and CDR2 SNTAGT come from the germline V gene. The CDR3 covers 13 residues. Trimming removed 3 bases from V and 7 bases from J; junction bases left unmatched: 5.

The gene calls are TRBV28 and TRBJ2-7; TRBD2 matches at 12 bases. The V segment lost 6 bases and the J segment 6 bases; nucleotides outside the gene matches: 15. This CDR3 spans 17 amino acids. CDR1 MDHEN and CDR2 SYDVKM come from the germline V gene. The CDR3, as DNA: TGTGCCAGCAGACCGTCGACTAGCGGGAGTTTGGTGGGCGAGCAGTACTTC. Amino acids: CASRPSTSGSLVGEQYF.

The chain recombines TRBV2 with TRBJ2-7, with D perhaps TRBD1 (6 bases). The V end lost 4 bases, the J end lost 5 bases, and 12 bases lay between the germline ends. CDR3 size: 13 residues. Germline lookup yields CDR1 SNHLY and CDR2 FYNNEI. The CDR3 DNA reads as TGTGCCAGCAGTGCCCAGGGGTTGAACGAGCAGTACTTC. Amino acid sequence: CASSAQGLNEQYF. The entire variable domain, with the rest obtained from reference TRBV2 and TRBJ2-7, is as follows: EPEVTQTPSHQVTQMGQEVILRCVPISNHLYFYWYRQILGQKVEFLVSFYNNEISEKSEIFDDQFSVERPDGSNFTLKIRSTKLEDSAMYFCASSAQGLNEQYFGPGTRLTVT.

This chain connects TRBV6-5 to TRBJ1-5, with 7 bases that match TRBD1. V gave up 5 bases and J gave up 4 bases; unmatched junction bases: 5. Germline CDR1 reads MNHEY; CDR2 reads SVGAGI. This CDR3 is 14 amino acids long. CDR3 loop: CASSPRTGNQPQHF. Written as DNA, the CDR3 is TGTGCCAGCAGTCCAAGGACAGGTAATCAGCCCCAGCATTTT.

The rearrangement links TRBV11-1 to TRBJ2-1; 11 positions match TRBD2. The germline V gene encodes CDR1 SGHAT and CDR2 FQDESV (reference sequence). The V gene end was trimmed by 5 bases and the J gene end by 4 bases; junction bases not matched to a gene: 10. The CDR3 contains 17 residues. The DNA for the CDR3 is TGTGCCAGCAGCCGAGAGACTAGCGGGGAAACTTACAATGAGCAGTTCTTC. This translates into CASSRETSGETYNEQFF.

The CDR3 DNA is TGTGCCAGCAGCTTAGGAGCGCAGGGGGATGAAAAACTGTTTTTT. Protein sequence: CASSLGAQGDEKLFF. V and J are TRBV7-9 and TRBJ1-4; 7 nucleotides line up with TRBD1. Germline CDR1 reads SEHNR; CDR2 reads FQNEAQ (reference sequence). The CDR3 extends over 15 amino acids. Germline trimming cut 1 base from V and 6 bases from J; bases unmatched to any gene: 5.

The V gene is TRBV4-3, the J gene TRBJ2-7; 8 bases map to TRBD2. Germline CDR1 LGHNA, CDR2 YSLEER. CDR3 length equals 16 residues. The trim removed 0 bases at V and 2 bases at J, leaving 6 bases unmatched. CDR3 nucleotide sequence: TGCGCCAGCAGCCAAGATACTAGCGGAGTAACCTACGAGCAGTACTTC. This gives the protein CASSQDTSGVTYEQYF.